This paragraph covers one TCR beta chain sequence. Its antigen is not identified. Repertoires were generated with immunoSEQ multiplex PCR, while TCRdb's copy carries only in-frame clones and drops some. The sample shows about 2.3 million clones, just under 95% of them seen only once. J gave up 2 bases and V 6 bases, and 4 bases lay outside the gene matches. CDR3 size: 14 residues. Germline assignment: CDR1 MNHEY and CDR2 SVGAGI. These data come from a study of shared clonotypes between healthy human individuals. Whole-study results and caveats: The diversity represented, both genetic and in exposure history, was limited by few donors. Non-shared clonotypes had lower generation probabilities than those shared by all four donors.

The specimen sequenced was naive CD4+ T cells from PBMCs. Subset in this sample: CD45RA+ positively selected. The rearrangement joins TRBV6-5 to TRBJ2-7; 10 nucleotides match TRBD2. This sequence originates from a man between 18 and 35 years old in good health. Some clones in this sample may be carry-over from other donors' samples. CDR3 loop: CASSLLAGTYEQYF. The CDR3 DNA follows: TGTGCCAGCAGCCTACTAGCGGGGACCTACGAGCAGTACTTC.